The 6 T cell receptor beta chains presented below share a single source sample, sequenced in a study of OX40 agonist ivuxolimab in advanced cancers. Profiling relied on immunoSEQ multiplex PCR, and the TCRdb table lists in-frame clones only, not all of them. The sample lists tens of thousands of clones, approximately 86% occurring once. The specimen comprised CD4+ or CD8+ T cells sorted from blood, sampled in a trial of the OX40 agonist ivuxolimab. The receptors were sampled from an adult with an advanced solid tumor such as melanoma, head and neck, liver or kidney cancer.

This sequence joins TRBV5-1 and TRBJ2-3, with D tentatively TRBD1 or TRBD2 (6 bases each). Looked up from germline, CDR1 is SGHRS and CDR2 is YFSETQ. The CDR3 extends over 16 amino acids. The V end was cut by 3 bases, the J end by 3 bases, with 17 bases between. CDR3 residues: CASSWGAGRPTDTQYF. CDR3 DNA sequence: TGCGCCAGCAGCTGGGGGGCCGGCAGGCCTACAGATACGCAGTATTTT.

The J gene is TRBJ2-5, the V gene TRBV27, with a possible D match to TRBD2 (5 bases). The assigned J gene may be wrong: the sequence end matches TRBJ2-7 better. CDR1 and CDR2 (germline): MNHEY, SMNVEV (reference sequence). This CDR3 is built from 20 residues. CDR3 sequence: CASSSSHRGLRFGTSYEQYF. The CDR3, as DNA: TGTGCCAGCAGTTCCTCCCACAGAGGGTTAAGATTTGGAACTTCCTACGAGCAGTACTTC.

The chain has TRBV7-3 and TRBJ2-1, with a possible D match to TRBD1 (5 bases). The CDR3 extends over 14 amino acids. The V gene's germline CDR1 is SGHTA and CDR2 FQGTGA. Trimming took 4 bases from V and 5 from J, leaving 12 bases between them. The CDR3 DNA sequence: TGTGCCAGCAGCTACAGGACGTCTAACAATGAGCAGTTCTTC. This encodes CASSYRTSNNEQFF.

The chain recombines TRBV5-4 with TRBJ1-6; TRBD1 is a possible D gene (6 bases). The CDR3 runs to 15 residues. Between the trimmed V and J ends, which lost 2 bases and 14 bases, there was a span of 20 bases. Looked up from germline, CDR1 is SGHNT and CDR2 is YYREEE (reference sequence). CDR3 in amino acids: CASSLGAGDIQALHF. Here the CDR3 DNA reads TGTGCCAGCAGCTTAGGAGCAGGGGATATTCAGGCCCTCCACTTT.

This chain's CDR3 is CASSLLQGLGSGTDTQYF. CDR3 in DNA: TGCGCCAGCAGCTTGCTGCAGGGGTTGGGCTCCGGCACAGATACGCAGTATTTT. This sequence joins TRBV5-1 and TRBJ2-3; possible D gene TRBD1, 6 bases. V lost 1 base, J lost 1 base, and 19 bases lay in between. This CDR3 region has 18 residues. Germline CDR1 and CDR2: SGHRS and YFSETQ.

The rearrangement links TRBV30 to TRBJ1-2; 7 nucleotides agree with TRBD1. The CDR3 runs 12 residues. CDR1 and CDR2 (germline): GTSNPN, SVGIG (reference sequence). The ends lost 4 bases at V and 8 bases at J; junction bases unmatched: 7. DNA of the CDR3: TGTGCCTGGACCGGGACAGTTGTCGGCTACACCTTC. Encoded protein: CAWTGTVVGYTF.